A single sample gave rise to the 31 T cell receptor beta chains below, sequenced in a study of T cell responses to AZD1222 COVID-19 vaccine. Assay used: immunoSEQ multiplex PCR; TCRdb lists only in-frame clones, some missing. The sample lists about 96,000 clones; roughly 90% were seen once. Specimen: peripheral blood, collected on day 0 of AZD1222 vaccination. The receptors were sampled from an adult in good health.

This rearrangement joins TRBV29-1 to TRBJ1-4; tentatively, D is TRBD1 (6 bases). V was shortened by 6 bases and J by 8 bases, with 19 bases between the two germline ends. Germline lookup yields CDR1 SQVTM and CDR2 ANQGSEA. This CDR3 region has 14 residues. CDR3 loop: CSVATYRAGEKLFF. DNA for the CDR3: TGCAGCGTGGCAACCTACAGGGCAGGGGAAAAACTGTTTTTT.

This chain joins TRBV25-1 and TRBJ2-6, with a tentative D call TRBD2 (6 bases). The CDR3 runs to 17 residues. Germline V gene lookup returns CDR1 MGHDK and CDR2 SYGVNS. V was cut by 3 bases and J by 2 bases, with 14 bases left in between. The CDR3 sequence: CASSDVGRGAGANVLTF. The CDR3 nucleotides are TGTGCCAGCAGTGACGTGGGGCGGGGCGCTGGGGCCAACGTCCTGACTTTC.

This clone appeared once. The rearrangement links TRBV18 to TRBJ1-3; no definite D call. CDR3 length equals 16 residues. V was trimmed by 5 bases and J by 1 base, leaving 15 bases between them. CDR1 KGHSH and CDR2 LQKENI come from the germline V gene. In DNA form, the CDR3 reads TGTGCCAGCTCATCGGGAACACAAAAATCTGGAAACACCATATATTTT. Translated, it gives CASSSGTQKSGNTIYF.

This clone came up once. This rearrangement joins TRBV6-1 to TRBJ1-5; D is perhaps TRBD1 (5 bases). The CDR3 consists of 14 residues. Germline CDR1 MNHNS, CDR2 SASEGT. V lost 2 bases to trimming and J lost 7 bases, with 12 bases between them. The CDR3 coding sequence is TGTGCCAGCAGTGAAAGGCAGGGAGACCAGCCCCAGCATTTT. This encodes CASSERQGDQPQHF.

The rearrangement links TRBV6-5 to TRBJ2-2; 10 nucleotides align to TRBD2. This CDR3 region has 15 residues. The V segment lost 5 bases and the J segment 2 bases; nucleotides outside the gene matches: 2. Germline lookup yields CDR1 MNHEY and CDR2 SVGAGI. The CDR3 region is CASSPSGRNTGELFF. The DNA for the CDR3 is TGTGCCAGCAGTCCTAGCGGGAGAAACACCGGGGAGCTGTTTTTT.

This rearrangement joins TRBV27 to TRBJ2-5, with D possibly TRBD1 on 7 matching bases. Germline V gene sequence: CDR1 MNHEY, CDR2 SMNVEV (reference sequence). Trimming removed 8 bases at V and 4 bases at J, with 14 bases between. The CDR3 length is 13 residues. For the CDR3, the DNA is TGTGCCAGCGGGCCCCAGGGGGGAGAGACCCAGTACTTC. It encodes CASGPQGGETQYF.

This clone was counted a few times. The CDR3: CASSYSKGYYGYTF. The CDR3 DNA reads as TGTGCCAGCAGTTACTCGAAGGGGTACTATGGCTACACCTTC. The chain joins TRBV6-5 to TRBJ1-2; D is possibly TRBD1 (5 bases). Germline CDR1 MNHEY, CDR2 SVGAGI. There are 14 residues in the CDR3. V was trimmed by 0 bases and J by 3 bases, leaving 8 bases between them.

This chain uses TRBV2 with TRBJ1-4; 7 nucleotides agree with TRBD1. Trimming took 7 bases from V and 4 from J; bases not matched to a gene: 9. Germline V gene lookup returns CDR1 SNHLY and CDR2 FYNNEI. There are 15 residues in the CDR3. The CDR3 region is CASNSPGQHNEKLFF. CDR3 coding DNA: TGTGCCAGCAACTCCCCGGGACAGCATAATGAAAAACTGTTTTTT.

V is TRBV6-6 and J is TRBJ1-4; a weak D match, TRBD1 (5 bases). The ends were cut back, 4 bases at V and 5 bases at J, with 14 bases in the middle. Per germline, CDR1 MNHNY and CDR2 SVGAGI (reference sequence). The CDR3 is made up of 15 amino acids. The CDR3 is CASSSSGTNNEKLFF. The CDR3 bases are TGTGCCAGCAGTTCATCCGGGACGAACAATGAAAAACTGTTTTTT.

The rearrangement uses TRBV28 and TRBJ2-5, with TRBD2 matching 11 bases. Germline CDR1 is MDHEN and CDR2 is SYDVKM. The CDR3 extends over 17 amino acids. V was clipped by 6 bases and J by 5 bases; unmatched bases: 14. CDR3 nucleotide sequence: TGTGCCAGCAGCCCTTTAGAACTAGCGGGAGTTCGTGAGACCCAGTACTTC. Amino acid sequence: CASSPLELAGVRETQYF.

The J gene is TRBJ2-5, the V gene TRBV6-2 or TRBV6-3; D is perhaps TRBD2 (5 bases). Trimming left V 2 bases short and J 0 bases short, with 10 bases between. This CDR3 contains 15 residues. The germline gives CDR1 MNHEY, CDR2 SVGEGT. The CDR3 DNA is TGTGCCAGCAGTTACCGACCGGGGAACCAAGAGACCCAGTACTTC. Translating gives CASSYRPGNQETQYF.

The chain has TRBV7-9 and TRBJ2-3, with D maybe TRBD2 (5 bases). Per germline, CDR1 SEHNR and CDR2 FQNEAQ (reference sequence). V shed 2 bases and J shed 4 bases, with 10 bases lying between them. This CDR3 has 14 residues. The CDR3 region is CASSLPTAADTQYF. CDR3 in DNA: TGTGCCAGCAGCTTACCTACAGCGGCAGATACGCAGTATTTT.

The V call is TRBV7-2, the J call TRBJ2-1; 12 bases fit TRBD2. From germline, CDR1 is SGHTA and CDR2 FQGNSA. Unmatched junction bases numbered 1, after V lost 2 bases and J lost 2 bases. The CDR3 spans 16 residues. Here the CDR3 DNA reads TGTGCCAGCAGCTTAACTAGCGGGAGGACCTACAATGAGCAGTTCTTC. Residues: CASSLTSGRTYNEQFF.

The V gene is TRBV7-9, the J gene TRBJ2-1; no clear D. The CDR3 sequence is 13 residues long. Germline lookup yields CDR1 SEHNR and CDR2 FQNEAQ (reference sequence). With 1 base removed from V and 14 bases from J, the gap between germline ends came to 15 bases. CDR3 amino acids: CASSLEGDFSKFF. CDR3 sequence (DNA): TGTGCCAGCAGCTTAGAGGGCGACTTCTCTAAGTTCTTC.

The chain carries TRBV6-6 and TRBJ2-3; maybe TRBD1 (6 bases). Trimming removed 4 bases at V and 0 bases at J, with 11 bases between. From germline, CDR1 is MNHNY and CDR2 SVGAGI (reference sequence). The CDR3 extends over 15 amino acids. The CDR3 spells CASSSGQYSTDTQYF. DNA of the CDR3: TGTGCCAGCAGTTCTGGACAGTATAGCACAGATACGCAGTATTTT.

This sequence joins TRBV3-1 (or the pseudogene TRBV3-2) and TRBJ2-1; perhaps TRBD2 as D (5 bases). This CDR3 region has 18 residues. Germline V CDR1 and CDR2: LGHDT, YNNKEL (reference sequence). The V and J ends lost 0 bases and 7 bases respectively, with 22 bases between them. The CDR3 is CASSQEFGSGLTWNEQFF. CDR3 in DNA: TGTGCCAGCAGCCAAGAGTTTGGGAGCGGCCTAACTTGGAATGAGCAGTTCTTC.

Only a few counts were recorded for this clone. V usage is TRBV19 and J usage is TRBJ2-6; no firm D call. The CDR3 is made up of 15 amino acids. Trimming took 2 bases from V and 0 from J, leaving 5 bases between them. Germline V lookup: CDR1 LNHDA, CDR2 SQIVND (reference sequence). CDR3: CASSIRDSGANVLTF. The CDR3 DNA sequence: TGTGCCAGTAGTATAAGGGACTCTGGGGCCAACGTCCTGACTTTC. Supplemented by reference TRBV19 and TRBJ2-6, the full variable domain reads DGGITQSPKYLFRKEGQNVTLSCEQNLNHDAMYWYRQDPGQGLRLIYYSQIVNDFQKGDIAEGYSVSREKKESFPLTVTSAQKNPTAFYLCASSIRDSGANVLTFGAGSRLTVL.

The V gene is TRBV20-1, the J gene TRBJ2-7; 10 bases fit TRBD2. With 3 bases clipped from V and 6 bases from J, the junction kept 8 bases outside the gene matches. In germline, CDR1 is DFQATT, CDR2 SNEGSKA (reference sequence). The CDR3 is made up of 14 amino acids. The CDR3 loop reads CSASPLAGAIEQYF. Here the CDR3 DNA reads TGCAGTGCTAGTCCGCTAGCGGGAGCGATCGAGCAGTACTTC.

The CDR3 here is CASSYLGQNYNEQFF. Written as DNA, the CDR3 is TGTGCCAGCAGTTACTTGGGCCAGAACTACAATGAGCAGTTCTTC. This chain joins TRBV6-2 or TRBV6-3 and TRBJ2-1, with D unresolved. The length of the CDR3 is 15 residues. Trimming stripped 1 base from V and 3 bases from J, with 10 bases between. The germline V gene encodes CDR1 MNHEY and CDR2 SVGEGT.

The V gene is TRBV24-1, the J gene TRBJ2-5; D might be TRBD2 (5 bases). This CDR3 contains 15 residues. Germline loops: CDR1 KGHDR, CDR2 SFDVKD. V lost 4 bases to trimming and J lost 1 base, with 12 bases between them. CDR3 sequence (DNA): TGTGCCACCAGTGACCCGGGGTCCTTCCAAGAGACCCAGTACTTC. It yields the protein CATSDPGSFQETQYF.

There are a few counts of this clone. CDR3 DNA: TGTGCCAGCAGATCCGCCGGGACCCCTGGCGAGCAGTACTTC. Its translation is CASRSAGTPGEQYF. The rearrangement joins TRBV5-5 to TRBJ2-7; perhaps D is TRBD1 or TRBD2 (5 bases each). The ends were cut back, 5 bases at V and 6 bases at J, with 18 bases in the middle. This CDR3 contains 14 residues. CDR1 and CDR2 from the germline V gene are SGHKS and YYEKEE (reference sequence). Variable domain in full (rest from reference TRBV5-5 and TRBJ2-7): DAGVTQSPTHLIKTRGQQVTLRCSPISGHKSVSWYQQVLGQGPQFIFQYYEKEERGRGNFPDRFSARQFPNYSSELNVNALLLGDSALYLCASRSAGTPGEQYFGPGTRLTVT.

The rearrangement uses TRBV6-2 or TRBV6-3 and TRBJ1-2, with 9 bases that match TRBD1. CDR3 size: 15 residues. Trimming removed 4 bases from V and 6 bases from J; junction bases left unmatched: 9. Per germline, CDR1 MNHEY and CDR2 SVGEGT. The CDR3 loop is CASSWRRGQGNGYTF. In DNA form, the CDR3 reads TGTGCCAGCAGTTGGAGAAGAGGACAGGGGAATGGCTACACCTTC.

V gene TRBV2 combines with J gene TRBJ2-5; 12 bases are shared with TRBD1. The V segment lost 6 bases and the J segment 4 bases; nucleotides outside the gene matches: 3. The CDR3 has 14 residues. The V gene's germline CDR1 is SNHLY and CDR2 FYNNEI. The CDR3 nucleotides are TGTGCCAGCAGCCGGGACAGGGGGCGAGAGACCCAGTACTTC. Protein product: CASSRDRGRETQYF.

This sequence joins TRBV4-1 and TRBJ2-1; 8 bases align to TRBD2. With V trimmed by 1 base and J by 9 bases, 11 bases remained unmatched. Germline-derived CDR1 and CDR2 are MGHRA and YSYEKL. CDR3 length equals 16 residues. CDR3 sequence (DNA): TGCGCCAGCAGCCAAGTGAGTAGCGGGGTGGCGGTTGAGCAGTTCTTC. This translates into CASSQVSSGVAVEQFF.

Here the CDR3 DNA reads TGTGCCAGCAGTTTCGGCAGGGGAGAGACCCAGTACTTC. Translated, it gives CASSFGRGETQYF. V is TRBV27 and J is TRBJ2-5; perhaps TRBD1 as D (6 bases). The CDR3 extends over 13 amino acids. V lost 3 bases and J 4 bases, leaving 9 bases between the germline ends. Germline CDR1 and CDR2: MNHEY and SMNVEV (reference sequence).

The V call is TRBV28, the J call TRBJ1-4, with 9 bases lining up with TRBD1. The CDR3 is made up of 14 amino acids. The trim removed 2 bases at V and 8 bases at J, leaving 3 bases unmatched. The germline V gene has CDR1 MDHEN and CDR2 SYDVKM. The CDR3 DNA follows: TGTGCCAGCAGTTTAGGACAGGGGTGGGAAAAACTGTTTTTT. Residues: CASSLGQGWEKLFF.

The chain joins TRBV5-8 to TRBJ1-5, with a possible D match to TRBD1 (6 bases). The CDR3 loop spans 15 amino acids. CDR1 is SGHTS and CDR2 is YDEGEE in the germline V gene. V was shortened by 4 bases and J by 0 bases, with 11 bases between the two germline ends. The CDR3 region is CASSIGTLSNQPQHF. CDR3 sequence (DNA): TGTGCCAGCAGCATAGGGACACTTAGCAATCAGCCCCAGCATTTT.

J is TRBJ2-7 and V is TRBV7-9, with D perhaps matching TRBD2 (5 bases). From germline, CDR1 is SEHNR and CDR2 FQNEAQ (reference sequence). The ends were cut back, 3 bases at V and 0 bases at J, with 15 bases in the middle. This CDR3 contains 16 residues. CDR3 nucleotide sequence: TGTGCCAGCAGCTTTACTGGCGGGCAGAGCTCCTACGAGCAGTACTTC. Translation: CASSFTGGQSSYEQYF.

This chain uses TRBV3-1 (or the pseudogene TRBV3-2) with TRBJ1-1; D not certain. Trimming took 4 bases from V and 7 from J, leaving 16 bases between them. The CDR3 extends over 14 amino acids. Germline V gene lookup returns CDR1 LGHDT and CDR2 YNNKEL (reference sequence). The DNA of the CDR3 is TGTGCCAGCAGCCTAGGCGGGCTTCGGGGTGAAGCTTTCTTT. Protein: CASSLGGLRGEAFF.

The CDR3 loop is CAISENEGAGNEQFF. As DNA, the CDR3 is TGTGCCATCAGTGAGAATGAGGGAGCAGGTAATGAGCAGTTCTTC. This chain links TRBV10-3 with TRBJ2-1, with D tentatively TRBD2 (5 bases). Germline V gives CDR1 ENHRY, CDR2 SYGVKD. Trimming took off 2 bases at V and 7 bases at J, with 15 bases between the two ends. CDR3 size: 15 residues.

The chain couples TRBV18 to TRBJ1-4; no clear D gene. The CDR3 covers 14 residues. The V and J ends lost 4 bases and 8 bases respectively, with 14 bases between them. In germline, CDR1 is KGHSH, CDR2 LQKENI. DNA of the CDR3: TGTGCCAGCTCACTTTCGGCCGGGGAGGAAAAACTGTTTTTT. Its translation is CASSLSAGEEKLFF.